A single sample gave rise to the 13 T cell receptor beta chains below, sequenced in a study of regulatory T cells in long-lasting Graves disease. The sample's time point: newly diagnosed GD, antithyroid drugs for less than 3 months. The TCR library was made from RNA extracted from PBMCs. In building TCR beta libraries, iRepertoire HTBI primers were used together with Arm-PCR of CDR3 regions. One entry per CDR3 protein results from TCRdb running MiXCR on the multiplex PCR reads. The sample has approximately 490,000 distinct CDR3 sequences; around 15% are singletons. These same data were also listed under a study on T cells in Graves' hyperthyroidism and ophthalmopathy.

Sequences were derived from peripheral blood mononuclear cells (PBMCs), sampled at new diagnosis, from a patient treated with antithyroid drugs. The receptors here all came from a man aged 35 to 55 with Graves disease.

This clonotype occurred many times. J is TRBJ2-2 and V is TRBV7-9; tentative D call: TRBD2 (5 bases). The ends were cut back, 1 base at V and 1 base at J, with 10 bases in the middle. The V gene's germline CDR1 is SEHNR and CDR2 FQNEAQ (reference sequence). The CDR3 has 16 amino acids. The CDR3 DNA reads TGTGCCAGCAGCTTAGTCGCTAGCTGGAACACCGGGGAGCTGTTTTTT. Residues: CASSLVASWNTGELFF.

As regards this clonotype: A much larger clone sits a single nucleotide away, making a read error possible. The V call is TRBV20-1, the J call TRBJ2-7, with D hard to call. CDR3 size: 12 residues. The germline CDR1 and CDR2 sequences are DFQATT and SNEGSKA (reference sequence). The CDR3 loop is CSATSRMYERYF. CDR3 DNA sequence: TGCAGTGCTACGAGCCGCATGTACGAGCGGTACTTC.

Concerning this clonotype itself: Only one base separates this from a far larger clonotype, so it likely reflects a read error. This sequence joins TRBV2 and TRBJ2-4; tentative D call: TRBD2 (6 bases). CDR1 and CDR2 (germline): SNHLY, FYNNEI. This CDR3 spans 14 amino acids. Trimming cost V 4 bases and J 13 bases, with 20 bases left between them. CDR3 in amino acids: CASSGGSGDNEQYF. Here the CDR3 DNA reads TGTGCCAGCAGTGGGGGTAGCGGAGACAATGAGCAGTACTTC.

Turning to this clonotype: This clone may be a read error of a much larger clone one base away. CDR3 region: CATSDRLAGGIDEQYF. The CDR3 DNA is TGTGCCACCAGTGACCGACTAGCGGGAGGGATCGATGAGCAGTACTTC. The gene calls are TRBV24-1 and TRBJ2-7; 14 nucleotides match TRBD2. The ends lost 4 bases at V and 7 bases at J; junction bases unmatched: 8. From germline, CDR1 is KGHDR and CDR2 SFDVKD. This CDR3 contains 16 residues.

This clonotype has at least ten counts. V and J are TRBV18 and TRBJ2-5; 7 nucleotides match TRBD1. Germline CDR1 KGHSH, CDR2 LQKENI. This CDR3 is built from 15 residues. Trimming cost V 6 bases and J 5 bases; bases outside gene matches: 12. CDR3 sequence (DNA): TGTGCCAGCTCCCCGATGGGACAGACTATGGAGACCCAGTACTTC. It is translated as CASSPMGQTMETQYF.

The rearrangement links TRBV4-2 to TRBJ1-1, with 7 bases matching TRBD1. The CDR3 spans 15 residues. Trimming cost V 6 bases and J 1 base; bases outside gene matches: 8. Germline V gene sequence: CDR1 LGHNA, CDR2 YNFKEQ. In nucleotides, the CDR3 is TGTGCCAGCAGAAGATGGACAGGAACGAACACTGAAGCTTTCTTT. As protein: CASRRWTGTNTEAFF.

This clonotype has more than one count but fewer than ten. The chain joins TRBV28 to TRBJ2-2; 9 nucleotides match TRBD1. The CDR3 covers 12 residues. CDR1 and CDR2 (germline): MDHEN, SYDVKM. The CDR3 nucleotides read TGTCGCCCCAGACAGGGGGACGGGGAGCTGTTTTTT. Protein: CRPRQGDGELFF.

This clonotype has at least ten counts. The chain couples TRBV12-3 or TRBV12-4 to TRBJ2-7, with no clear D. This CDR3 is 11 amino acids long. Between the trimmed V and J ends, which lost 4 bases and 7 bases, there was a span of 8 bases. This CDR3 is CASSSFGEQYF. The CDR3 bases are TGTGCCAGCAGTTCCTTCGGGGAGCAGTACTTC.

The sample holds many counts of this clonotype. This chain uses TRBV7-8 with TRBJ2-7; TRBD2 matches at 9 bases. Germline V lookup: CDR1 SGHVS, CDR2 FQNEAQ. V gave up 4 bases and J gave up 1 base; unmatched junction bases: 8. The CDR3 has 16 residues. CDR3: CASSWGSGSTSYEQYF. In DNA, the CDR3 is TGTGCCAGCAGCTGGGGTAGCGGGAGTACGTCCTACGAGCAGTACTTC.

The V gene is TRBV12-3 or TRBV12-4, the J gene TRBJ2-1, with 10 bases aligning to TRBD1. This CDR3 has 17 residues. The V gene end was trimmed by 6 bases and the J gene end by 6 bases; junction bases not matched to a gene: 14. The CDR3 bases are TGTGCCAGCAGAAGCGGGACAGGGGAGGCGGCGGTCAATGAGCAGTTCTTC. Its translation is CASRSGTGEAAVNEQFF.

The gene calls are TRBV2 and TRBJ2-2, with TRBD2 identical over 9 bases. Germline assignment: CDR1 SNHLY and CDR2 FYNNEI. This CDR3 has 16 amino acids. Trimming took 3 bases from V and 2 from J; bases not matched to a gene: 4. The CDR3, as DNA: TGTGCCAGCAGTGACCTAGCGGGGATTAACACCGGGGAGCTGTTTTTT. Its protein product is CASSDLAGINTGELFF.

This clonotype was seen more than once but under ten times. The rearrangement links TRBV4-1 to TRBJ2-7; 7 bases map to TRBD1. The CDR3 has 14 amino acids. V lost 3 bases to trimming and J lost 6 bases; unmatched junction nucleotides: 8. Per germline, CDR1 MGHRA and CDR2 YSYEKL. CDR3 region: CASSHGQAAGEQYF. CDR3 nucleotides: TGCGCCAGCAGCCACGGACAGGCGGCCGGCGAGCAGTACTTC.

Many counts were recorded for this clonotype. The chain joins TRBV7-9 to TRBJ1-4; no reliable D call. Trimming shortened V by 5 bases and J by 6 bases, and 7 bases separated the two germline ends. The CDR3 is 12 amino acids. Germline CDR1 and CDR2: SEHNR and FQNEAQ (reference sequence). The CDR3, as DNA: TGTGCCAGCAGCAAGCGTGATGAAAAACTGTTTTTT. Its translation: CASSKRDEKLFF.